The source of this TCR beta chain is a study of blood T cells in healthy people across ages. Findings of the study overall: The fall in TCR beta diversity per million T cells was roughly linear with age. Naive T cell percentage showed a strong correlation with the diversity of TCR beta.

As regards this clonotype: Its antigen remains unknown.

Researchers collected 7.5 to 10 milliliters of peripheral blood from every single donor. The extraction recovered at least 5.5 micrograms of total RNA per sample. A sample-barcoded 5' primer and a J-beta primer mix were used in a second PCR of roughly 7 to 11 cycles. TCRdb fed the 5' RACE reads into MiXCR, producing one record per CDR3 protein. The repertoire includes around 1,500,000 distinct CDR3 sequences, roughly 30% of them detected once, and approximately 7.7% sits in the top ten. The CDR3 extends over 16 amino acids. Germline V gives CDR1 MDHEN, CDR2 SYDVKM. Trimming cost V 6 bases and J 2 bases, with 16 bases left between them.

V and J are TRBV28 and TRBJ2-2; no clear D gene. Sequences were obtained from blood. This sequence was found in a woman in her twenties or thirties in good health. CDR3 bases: TGTGCCAGCAGCCTCTTGTTGGCGGACAACACCGGGGAGCTGTTTTTT. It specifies CASSLLLADNTGELFF. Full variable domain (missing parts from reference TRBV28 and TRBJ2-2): DVKVTQSSRYLVKRTGEKVFLECVQDMDHENMFWYRQDPGLGLRLIYFSYDVKMKEKGDIPEGYSVSREKKERFSLILESASTNQTSMYLCASSLLLADNTGELFFGEGSRLTVL.